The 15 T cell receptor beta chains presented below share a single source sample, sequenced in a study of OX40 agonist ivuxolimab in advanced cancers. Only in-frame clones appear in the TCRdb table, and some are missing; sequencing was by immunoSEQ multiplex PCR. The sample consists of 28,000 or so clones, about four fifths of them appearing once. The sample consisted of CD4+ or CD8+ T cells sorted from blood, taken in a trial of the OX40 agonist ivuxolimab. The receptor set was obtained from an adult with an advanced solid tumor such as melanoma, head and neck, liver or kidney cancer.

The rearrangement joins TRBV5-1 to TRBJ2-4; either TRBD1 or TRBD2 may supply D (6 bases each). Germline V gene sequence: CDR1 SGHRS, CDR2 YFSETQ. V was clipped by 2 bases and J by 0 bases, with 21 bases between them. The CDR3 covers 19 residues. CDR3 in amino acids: CASSFDVSTGALAKNIQYF. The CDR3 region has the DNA TGCGCCAGCAGCTTCGACGTTTCAACGGGGGCGCTAGCCAAAAACATTCAGTACTTC.

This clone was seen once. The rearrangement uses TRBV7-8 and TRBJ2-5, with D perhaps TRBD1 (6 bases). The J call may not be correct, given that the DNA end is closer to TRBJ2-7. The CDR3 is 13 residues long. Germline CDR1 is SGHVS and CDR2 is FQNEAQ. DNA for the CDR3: TGTGCCAGCAGCTTGAGCGCAGGGGTCGAGCAGTACTTC. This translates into CASSLSAGVEQYF.

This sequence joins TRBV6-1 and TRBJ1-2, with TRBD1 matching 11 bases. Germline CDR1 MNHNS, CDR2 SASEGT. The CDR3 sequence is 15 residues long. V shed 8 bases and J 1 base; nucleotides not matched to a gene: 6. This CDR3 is CASLRTGGDNYGYTF. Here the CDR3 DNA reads TGTGCCAGCCTTAGGACAGGGGGCGATAACTATGGCTACACCTTC.

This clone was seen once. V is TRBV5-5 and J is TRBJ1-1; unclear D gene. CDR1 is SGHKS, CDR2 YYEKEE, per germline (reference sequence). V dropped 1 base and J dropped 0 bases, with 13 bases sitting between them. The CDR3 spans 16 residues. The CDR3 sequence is CASSLWQITLNTEAFF. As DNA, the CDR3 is TGTGCCAGCAGCTTGTGGCAGATTACCTTGAACACTGAAGCTTTCTTT.

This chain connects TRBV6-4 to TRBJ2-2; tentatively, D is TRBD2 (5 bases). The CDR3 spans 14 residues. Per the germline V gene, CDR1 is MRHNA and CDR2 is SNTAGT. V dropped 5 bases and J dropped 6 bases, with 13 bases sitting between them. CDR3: CASSFYGGSGELFF. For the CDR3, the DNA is TGTGCCAGCAGTTTTTATGGAGGCTCCGGGGAGCTGTTTTTT.

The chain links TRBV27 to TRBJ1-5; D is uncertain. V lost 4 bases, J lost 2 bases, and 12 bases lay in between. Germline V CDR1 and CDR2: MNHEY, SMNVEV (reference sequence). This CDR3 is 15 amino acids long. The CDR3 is CASSSIPKGNQPQHF. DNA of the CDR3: TGTGCCAGCAGTTCGATCCCTAAAGGCAATCAGCCCCAGCATTTT.

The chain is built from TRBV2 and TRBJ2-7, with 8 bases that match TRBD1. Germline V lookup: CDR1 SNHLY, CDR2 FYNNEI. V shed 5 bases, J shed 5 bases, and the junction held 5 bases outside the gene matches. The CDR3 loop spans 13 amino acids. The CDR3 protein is CASSPDRAHEQYF. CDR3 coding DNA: TGTGCCAGCAGTCCGGACAGGGCCCACGAGCAGTACTTC.

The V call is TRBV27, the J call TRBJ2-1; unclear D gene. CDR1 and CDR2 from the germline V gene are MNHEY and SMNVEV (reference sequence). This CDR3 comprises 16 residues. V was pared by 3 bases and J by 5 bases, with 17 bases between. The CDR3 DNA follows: TGTGCCAGCAGTTTCCTTTACGGGTCAAGCAACAATGAGCAGTTCTTC. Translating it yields CASSFLYGSSNNEQFF.

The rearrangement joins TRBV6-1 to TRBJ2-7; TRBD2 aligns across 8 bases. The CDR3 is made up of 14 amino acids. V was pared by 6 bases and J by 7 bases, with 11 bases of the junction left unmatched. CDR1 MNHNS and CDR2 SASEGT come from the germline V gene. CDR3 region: CASSGVAGLEEQYF. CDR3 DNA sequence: TGTGCCAGCAGCGGGGTAGCGGGATTAGAGGAGCAGTACTTC.

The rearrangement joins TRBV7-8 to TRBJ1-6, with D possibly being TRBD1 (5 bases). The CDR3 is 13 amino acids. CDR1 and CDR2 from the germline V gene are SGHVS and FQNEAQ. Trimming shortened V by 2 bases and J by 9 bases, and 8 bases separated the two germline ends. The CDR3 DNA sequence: TGTGCCAGCAGCTTATCCGGGACTTCACCCCTCCACTTT. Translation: CASSLSGTSPLHF.

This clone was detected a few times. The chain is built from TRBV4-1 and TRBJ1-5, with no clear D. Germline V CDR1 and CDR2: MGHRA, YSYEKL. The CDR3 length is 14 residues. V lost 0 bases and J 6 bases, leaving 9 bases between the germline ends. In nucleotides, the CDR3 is TGCGCCAGCAGCCAAGATTGGGATTTTCAGCCCCAGCATTTT. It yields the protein CASSQDWDFQPQHF.

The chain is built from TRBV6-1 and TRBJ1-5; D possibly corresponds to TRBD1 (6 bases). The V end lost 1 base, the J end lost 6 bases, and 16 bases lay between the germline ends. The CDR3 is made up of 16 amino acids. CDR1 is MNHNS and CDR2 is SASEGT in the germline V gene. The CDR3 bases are TGTGCCAGCAGTGAAGATGTAGGGGGAGGAAGTCAGCCCCAGCATTTT. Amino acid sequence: CASSEDVGGGSQPQHF.

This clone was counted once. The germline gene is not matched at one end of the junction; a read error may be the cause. This CDR3 is CASSSQRLDGANEQLF. CDR3 DNA: TGTGCCAGCAGTTCACAACGACTGGACGGTGCTAATGAGCAGCTCTTC. The chain uses TRBV28 and TRBJ2-1; D is unresolved. CDR3 length equals 16 residues. Germline values: CDR1 MDHEN, CDR2 SYDVKM.

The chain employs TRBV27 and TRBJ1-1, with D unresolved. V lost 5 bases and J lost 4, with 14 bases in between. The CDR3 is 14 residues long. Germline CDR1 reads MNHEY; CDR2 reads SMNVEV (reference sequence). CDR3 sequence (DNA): TGTGCCAGCAGTCTAGGAGGACTCAGCACTGAAGCTTTCTTT. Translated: CASSLGGLSTEAFF.

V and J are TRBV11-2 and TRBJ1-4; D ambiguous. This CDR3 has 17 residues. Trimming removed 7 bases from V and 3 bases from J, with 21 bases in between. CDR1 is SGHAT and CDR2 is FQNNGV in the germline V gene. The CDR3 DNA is TGTGCCAGCACCTCCCCACCCGAATCGAGAGCTAATGAAAAACTGTTTTTT. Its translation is CASTSPPESRANEKLFF.